This T cell receptor (beta chain) was retrieved from a study of blood T cell dynamics during melanoma immunotherapy. Study in general: First-line therapy was either pembrolizumab or nivolumab with ipilimumab for metastatic melanoma.

Worth noting for this clone: What it binds is not known.

Time point described: pre-treatment baseline. Patients with prior systemic cancer treatment, concomitant immunosuppressants, or other active malignancies were excluded. The CDR3 contains 17 residues. Germline V gene lookup returns CDR1 SGHVS and CDR2 FQNEAQ. V was clipped by 1 base and J by 4 bases; unmatched bases: 7. Study outcomes and limitations: It remained unknown if the driving T cell clones were melanoma-specific.

Repertoires were generated with immunoSEQ multiplex PCR, while TCRdb's copy carries only in-frame clones and drops some. Seen here are roughly 9,700 clones, roughly 90% observed once, and the top ten hold about 30%. The source was blood, collected from a patient treated with checkpoint blockade. The rearrangement uses TRBV7-8 and TRBJ2-7, with 13 bases identical to TRBD2. This TCR was sampled from a human donor with melanoma. The CDR3 DNA sequence: TGTGCCAGCAGCTTAGTTCCCACTAGCGGGAGGGGTTACGAGCAGTACTTC. Translating it yields CASSLVPTSGRGYEQYF. The full variable domain, with the rest looked up from reference TRBV7-8 and TRBJ2-7, is GAGVSQSPRYKVAKRGQDVALRCDPISGHVSLFWYQQALGQGPEFLTYFQNEAQLDKSGLPSDRFFAERPEGSVSTLKIQRTQQEDSAVYLCASSLVPTSGRGYEQYFGPGTRLTVT.